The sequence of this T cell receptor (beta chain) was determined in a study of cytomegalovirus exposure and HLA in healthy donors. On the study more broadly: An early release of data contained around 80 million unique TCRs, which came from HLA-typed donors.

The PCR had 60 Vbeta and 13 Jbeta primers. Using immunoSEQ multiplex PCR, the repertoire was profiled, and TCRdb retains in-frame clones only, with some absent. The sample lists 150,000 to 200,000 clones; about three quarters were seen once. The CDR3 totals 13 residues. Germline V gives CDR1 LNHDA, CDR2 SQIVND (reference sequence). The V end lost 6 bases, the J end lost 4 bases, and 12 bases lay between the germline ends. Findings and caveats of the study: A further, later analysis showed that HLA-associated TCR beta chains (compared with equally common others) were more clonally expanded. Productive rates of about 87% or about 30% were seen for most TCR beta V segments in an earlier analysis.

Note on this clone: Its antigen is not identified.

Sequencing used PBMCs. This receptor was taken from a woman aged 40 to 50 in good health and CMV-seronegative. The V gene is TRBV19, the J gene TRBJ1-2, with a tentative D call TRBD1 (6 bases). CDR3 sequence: CASSQGHVYGYTF. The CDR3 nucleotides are TGTGCCAGTAGCCAGGGACACGTCTATGGCTACACCTTC.